This TCR beta chain was recorded in a study of T cell repertoires in cytomegalovirus infection. Overall study: Matching HLA type, along with CMV infection, was indicated by public TCR beta signatures. Study findings and constraints: Clonotype analysis showed dominance of the ex vivo response by HLA-C-restricted CMV-specific TCR beta clonotypes.

On this clonotype: Its specificity is not known.

TCRdb passed the reads through MiXCR, listing each CDR3 protein once. The profile shows about 490,000 distinct CDR3 sequences, roughly 29% of them singletons. V was cut by 3 bases and J by 2 bases, with 8 bases left in between. Germline V gives CDR1 LNHDA, CDR2 SQIVND (reference sequence). The CDR3 length is 13 residues. The TCR was taken from a human donor in good health (CMV status not recorded). Some clones in this sample may be carry-over from other donors' samples. This chain joins TRBV19 and TRBJ2-7; D remains unclear. What was sequenced was PBMCs. In nucleotides, the CDR3 is TGTGCCAGTAGTATCGACCCGGCCTACGAGCAGTACTTC. This sequence encodes CASSIDPAYEQYF. The entire variable domain, with the rest obtained from reference TRBV19 and TRBJ2-7, is as follows: DGGITQSPKYLFRKEGQNVTLSCEQNLNHDAMYWYRQDPGQGLRLIYYSQIVNDFQKGDIAEGYSVSREKKESFPLTVTSAQKNPTAFYLCASSIDPAYEQYFGPGTRLTVT.